These T cell receptor beta chains were read from a single sample in a study of STAT5B mutations in CD4+ large granular lymphocyte leukemia. The data were produced by immunoSEQ multiplex PCR, yet TCRdb's version contains in-frame clones alone and is incomplete. The sample comprises more than 30,000 clones, 65% to 70% of which are singletons, and 2.5% to 3% rests with the top ten. Specimen: CD4+ T cells from blood buffy coats. Receptors were obtained from a human donor in good health. CDR3s include the opening cysteine and the closing phenylalanine or tryptophan. Fields, in order: J gene, clone size, V gene, D gene, CDR3 DNA, CDR3 protein. D genes are given only for firm matches. Some rows mark clone size as missing; the rest say once, few, many or name a class of expanded clone.

TRBJ1-1 few TRBV2 - TGTGCCAGCGGGCGTCTAAACACTGAAGCTTTCTTT CASGRLNTEAFF
TRBJ2-2 few TRBV9 - TGTGCCAGCAGCGTTTCCACCGGGGAGCTGTTTTTT CASSVSTGELFF
TRBJ2-2 few TRBV27 TRBD2 TGTGCCAGCAGTCGACGGGGGGCGAACACCGGGGAGCTGTTTTTT CASSRRGANTGELFF
TRBJ2-7 - TRBV2 - TGTGCCAGCAAGTGGGCAGGGCCCTACGAGCAGTACTTC CASKWAGPYEQYF
TRBJ2-7 - TRBV7-6 TRBD2 TGTGCCAGCAGTACCATAGCGGGACATACCTACGAGCAGTACTTC CASSTIAGHTYEQYF
TRBJ1-1 - TRBV15 TRBD1 TGTGCCACCAGCAGCGACAGGGACATGAACACTGAAGCTTTCTTT CATSSDRDMNTEAFF
TRBJ2-7 - TRBV7-2 - TGTGCCAGCAGCTTAGCCCGGACCGCTCACGAGCAGTACTTC CASSLARTAHEQYF
TRBJ2-7 once TRBV6-5 - TGTGCCAGCACCAGTTCCGGGGGTAGCCCCTACGAGCAGTACTTC CASTSSGGSPYEQYF
TRBJ1-1 few TRBV11-2 - TGTGCCAGCAGCTATTCGGGGGTGAACACTGAAGCTTTCTTT CASSYSGVNTEAFF
TRBJ2-3 - TRBV21-1 - TGTGCCAGCAGCAAAGGCAGGGAAAGCACAGATACGCAGTATTTT CASSKGRESTDTQYF
TRBJ1-2 few TRBV6-4 TRBD1 TGTGCCAGCAGTGCAGGGACAGGGGTCGGGGATGGCTACACCTTC CASSAGTGVGDGYTF
TRBJ2-5 - TRBV9 TRBD2 TGTGCCAGCAGCGTAGCGAGGGTAGCGGGGACCCAGTACTTC CASSVARVAGTQYF